A selection of T cell receptor beta chains follows, all from one sample in a study of response to subunit inactivated influenza vaccine. TCRdb ran MiXCR on the RT-PCR reads and lists one entry per CDR3 protein. The repertoire holds almost 600,000 distinct CDR3 sequences, with 14% as singletons. This specimen consisted of PBMCs from blood, obtained 11 to 12 days after vaccination. All receptors derive from a man between 50 and 59 years old who received an inactivated influenza vaccine. The CDR3 runs from the conserved cysteine through the conserved F or W. Fields, in order: V gene, CDR3 protein.

TRBV2 CASLYYNEQFF
TRBV28 CASSLPHVNREQFF
TRBV20-1 CSARDSKNYGYTF
TRBV5-1 CASSLAAGVGTDTQYF
TRBV4-3 CASSPQGANEKLFF
TRBV5-1 CASSRIEGTEAFF
TRBV21-1 CASSKAKKAAPYEQYF
TRBV5-4 CASSLGQISGANVLTF
TRBV14 CASSQVQFNEKLFF
TRBV10-3 CAIRGRASYEQYF
TRBV20-1 CSASTSGRTGELFF
TRBV5-6 CASSLAQGGTEAFF
TRBV5-1 CASSDRDRGADTQYF
TRBV20-1 CSAKGGSGRIETQYF
TRBV7-2 CASSLVGSFHEQYF
TRBV27 CASKRWALSSNSGANVLTF
TRBV11-1 CASSSTGVEQFF
TRBV7-6 CASSFSPRTATNEKLFF
TRBV7-8 CASSLRGGGAFNEQFF
TRBV4-2 CASSQIPSATYEQYF
TRBV18 CASSPLDRESFGDTQYF
TRBV5-1 CASSLGGPGTGEKLFF
TRBV5-1 CARERGRRTDTQYF
TRBV10-3 CAIRISAPSYEQYF
TRBV20-1 CSARISGRALSSYNEQFF
TRBV4-1 CASSPTGTSIGGEQFF
TRBV18 CASSPPFGSLGETQYF
TRBV7-2 CASSSFAGGFSEQYF